These 21 T cell receptor beta chains came from one sample sequenced in a study of long-term antiretroviral therapy in people with HIV. Version v3.0 of the immunoSEQ assay ran at survey level. Here immunoSEQ multiplex PCR was the method, and the copy in TCRdb shows in-frame clones only, minus some. The table records roughly 35,000 clones, roughly 85% of them present only once. The sequences come from unsorted PBMCs, collected about 3.4 years after starting antiretroviral therapy. The receptor set was obtained from a man between 18 and 29 years old with HIV.

The V call is TRBV27, the J call TRBJ2-1, with D maybe TRBD2 (6 bases). V lost 5 bases and J lost 13, with 21 bases in between. The V gene's germline CDR1 is MNHEY and CDR2 SMNVEV (reference sequence). The CDR3 contains 14 residues. This CDR3 reads CASSPRRGGALQFF. The CDR3 bases are TGTGCCAGCAGTCCCCGGAGGGGCGGGGCGCTTCAGTTCTTC.

This chain uses TRBV7-9 with TRBJ2-1; D remains unclear. V was pared by 6 bases and J by 0 bases, with 15 bases between. Germline CDR1 is SEHNR and CDR2 is FQNEAQ (reference sequence). The CDR3 totals 16 residues. The CDR3 loop is CASSPLAENSYNEQFF. The DNA for the CDR3 is TGTGCCAGCAGTCCTCTCGCGGAGAACTCCTACAATGAGCAGTTCTTC.

This clone was seen just once. This chain uses TRBV27 with TRBJ2-2; D gene ambiguous. Germline V lookup: CDR1 MNHEY, CDR2 SMNVEV (reference sequence). V lost 0 bases to trimming and J lost 4 bases, with 0 bases between them. The CDR3 loop spans 12 amino acids. The CDR3 is CASSLSTGELFF. For the CDR3, the DNA is TGTGCCAGCAGTTTATCCACCGGGGAGCTGTTTTTT.

This clone was found once. V usage is TRBV25-1 and J usage is TRBJ2-7; perhaps TRBD1 as D (6 bases). This CDR3 spans 12 amino acids. Per the germline V gene, CDR1 is MGHDK and CDR2 is SYGVNS. Trimming cost V 4 bases and J 6 bases, with 10 bases left between them. CDR3 protein: CASSGDRSEQYF. CDR3 in DNA: TGTGCCAGCAGTGGAGACAGGTCCGAGCAGTACTTC.

J is TRBJ2-7 and V is TRBV5-1, with 9 bases fitting TRBD1. CDR3 length equals 15 residues. The V gene end was trimmed by 4 bases and the J gene end by 4 bases; junction bases not matched to a gene: 9. Germline assignment: CDR1 SGHRS and CDR2 YFSETQ. CDR3 sequence: CASSPGQGLAYEQYF. Written as DNA, the CDR3 is TGCGCCAGCAGCCCCGGACAGGGGCTAGCTTACGAGCAGTACTTC.

The chain uses TRBV9 and TRBJ2-1; D may be TRBD2 (6 bases). The CDR3 has 19 residues. The germline CDR1 and CDR2 sequences are SGDLS and YYNGEE. V lost 0 bases and J 0 bases, leaving 19 bases between the germline ends. CDR3 in amino acids: CASSVGWRGAGSSYNEQFF. Here the CDR3 DNA reads TGTGCCAGCAGCGTAGGATGGCGTGGGGCGGGGAGCTCCTACAATGAGCAGTTCTTC.

The chain uses TRBV7-8 and TRBJ1-6; weak D call: TRBD1 (6 bases). Germline loops: CDR1 SGHVS, CDR2 FQNEAQ. The V end lost 4 bases, the J end lost 9 bases, and 19 bases lay between the germline ends. CDR3 length: 16 residues. CDR3 protein: CASSSSPGGLSSPLHF. CDR3 nucleotides: TGTGCCAGCAGCTCCTCCCCTGGGGGGCTTAGTTCACCCCTCCACTTT.

The chain has TRBV6-6 and TRBJ2-1; 10 bases line up with TRBD1. CDR1 is MNHNY, CDR2 SVGAGI, per germline (reference sequence). The CDR3 extends over 16 amino acids. The V and J ends lost 2 bases and 8 bases, in that order; junction bases with no gene match: 9. The CDR3 nucleotides are TGTGCCAGCAGTTACCCCCTGGGACAGGGGAGAGATGAGCAGTTCTTC. Translation: CASSYPLGQGRDEQFF.

V gene TRBV5-1 combines with J gene TRBJ2-1, with 12 nucleotides matching TRBD2. This CDR3 comprises 16 residues. Germline CDR1 reads SGHRS; CDR2 reads YFSETQ. The junction had 5 bases not matched to a gene; V was cut back by 0 bases and J by 7 bases. CDR3 residues: CASSLAASGRANEQFF. DNA of the CDR3: TGCGCCAGCAGCTTGGCGGCTAGCGGGAGGGCTAATGAGCAGTTCTTC.

The chain recombines TRBV10-1 with TRBJ2-7, with D possibly being TRBD2 (5 bases). V was trimmed by 0 bases and J by 2 bases, leaving 23 bases between them. From germline, CDR1 is WNHNN and CDR2 SYGVQD (reference sequence). The CDR3 consists of 19 residues. The CDR3 reads CASSESIEGYRLTPYEQYF. Written as DNA, the CDR3 is TGCGCCAGCAGTGAGTCGATCGAGGGCTATCGGCTCACCCCCTACGAGCAGTACTTC.

The DNA for the CDR3 is TGTGCCAGCAGTGTTATACCTCACGGGGGACAGCACAACACTGAAGCTTTCTTT. It yields the protein CASSVIPHGGQHNTEAFF. The V and J genes are TRBV27 and TRBJ1-1; 7 bases fit TRBD1. This CDR3 has 18 amino acids. The V segment lost 5 bases and the J segment 2 bases; nucleotides outside the gene matches: 17. Germline values: CDR1 MNHEY, CDR2 SMNVEV (reference sequence).

The chain links TRBV6-4 to TRBJ1-2; 7 bases are shared with TRBD1. This CDR3 has 13 residues. The germline gives CDR1 MRHNA, CDR2 SNTAGT. Germline trimming cut 3 bases from V and 6 bases from J; bases unmatched to any gene: 4. Here the CDR3 DNA reads TGTGCCAGCAGTGAAAGTAGGGGGCATGGCTACACCTTC. Translation gives CASSESRGHGYTF.

The J gene is TRBJ2-2, the V gene TRBV27; D call uncertain. The CDR3 is 13 amino acids. Deletions cut 0 bases from V and 5 bases from J, with 4 bases between. Looked up from germline, CDR1 is MNHEY and CDR2 is SMNVEV (reference sequence). The CDR3 nucleotides are TGTGCCAGCAGTTTATCTGGAACCGGGGAGCTGTTTTTT. This encodes CASSLSGTGELFF.

CDR3 region: CASSLGQGAAGYTF. Here the CDR3 DNA reads TGCGCCAGCAGCTTGGGTCAGGGGGCGGCTGGCTACACCTTC. The J gene is TRBJ1-2, the V gene TRBV5-1, with 8 bases lining up with TRBD1. The CDR3 extends over 14 amino acids. Germline-derived CDR1 and CDR2 are SGHRS and YFSETQ. Trimming at V came to 0 bases and at J to 7 bases, leaving 5 bases not matched to a gene.

The chain recombines TRBV7-9 with TRBJ1-1; D not certain. The ends were cut back, 1 base at V and 5 bases at J, with 11 bases in the middle. Germline CDR1 SEHNR, CDR2 FQNEAQ (reference sequence). The CDR3 has 14 amino acids. CDR3 sequence reads: CASSLGGSATEAFF. The DNA of the CDR3 is TGTGCCAGCAGCTTAGGCGGGAGTGCGACTGAAGCTTTCTTT.

This rearrangement joins TRBV15 to TRBJ2-6; TRBD2 is a possible D gene (5 bases). CDR1 is LNHNV and CDR2 is YYDKDF in the germline V gene (reference sequence). V gave up 0 bases and J gave up 2 bases, with 11 bases separating them. This CDR3 has 17 amino acids. In DNA, the CDR3 is TGTGCCACCAGCAGAGATTCGGGGAAAACTGGGGCCAACGTCCTGACTTTC. Translating it yields CATSRDSGKTGANVLTF.

The chain joins TRBV7-2 to TRBJ1-3; D is possibly TRBD1 (5 bases). The germline V gene has CDR1 SGHTA and CDR2 FQGNSA. The CDR3 has 13 amino acids. The V gene lost 4 bases and the J gene lost 1 base, with 5 bases spanning the gap. The CDR3 is CASSWGSGNTIYF. The CDR3 DNA is TGTGCCAGCAGCTGGGGGTCTGGAAACACCATATATTTT.

The chain recombines TRBV5-1 with TRBJ2-2; no clear D gene. Looked up from germline, CDR1 is SGHRS and CDR2 is YFSETQ. The CDR3 consists of 14 residues. With 6 bases removed from V and 5 bases from J, the gap between germline ends came to 14 bases. The CDR3 nucleotides are TGCGCCAGCACCATGGACCGGAGTACCGGGGAGCTGTTTTTT. It is translated as CASTMDRSTGELFF.

The CDR3 region has the DNA TGTGCCAGCAGTCGATACGGCTACGAGCAGTACTTC. Its protein is CASSRYGYEQYF. This rearrangement joins TRBV6-1 to TRBJ2-7; D unclear. Trimming took off 5 bases at V and 3 bases at J, with 8 bases between the two ends. The length of the CDR3 is 12 residues. Looked up from germline, CDR1 is MNHNS and CDR2 is SASEGT.

The chain has TRBV5-8 and TRBJ2-7, with D possibly TRBD2 on 6 matching bases. Germline lookup yields CDR1 SGHTS and CDR2 YDEGEE. The CDR3 extends over 17 amino acids. V lost 2 bases, J lost 0 bases, and 18 bases lay in between. The CDR3 DNA follows: TGTGCCAGCAGCTTAGACGGAATAGCGGAGGACTCCTACGAGCAGTACTTC. Amino acids: CASSLDGIAEDSYEQYF. Based on the CDR3 plus reference TRBV5-8 and TRBJ2-7, the full variable domain is EAGVTQSPTHLIKTRGQQATLRCSPISGHTSVYWYQQALGLGLQFLLWYDEGEERNRGNFPPRFSGRQFPNYSSELNVNALELEDSALYLCASSLDGIAEDSYEQYFGPGTRLTVT.

The chain carries TRBV27 and TRBJ2-7; weak D call: TRBD1 (6 bases). The CDR3 consists of 14 residues. V shed 3 bases and J shed 6 bases, with 15 bases lying between them. Germline V lookup: CDR1 MNHEY, CDR2 SMNVEV (reference sequence). The CDR3 nucleotides read TGTGCCAGCAGTTTGGACCCGGACAGCGGCGAGCAGTACTTC. The encoded protein is CASSLDPDSGEQYF.